This entry describes one TCR beta chain. The data were taken from a study of blood T cell repertoires in COVID-19. The protocol was immunoSEQ multiplex PCR, while the TCRdb copy is restricted to in-frame clones and leaves out a portion. The sample includes approximately 200,000 clones, 80% to 85% of them seen just once. CDR3 size: 14 residues. From germline, CDR1 is SGHAT and CDR2 FQDESV (reference sequence). The ends lost 6 bases at V and 7 bases at J; junction bases unmatched: 6. V and J are TRBV11-1 and TRBJ2-2; 9 nucleotides agree with TRBD1. Sequenced material: peripheral blood. This sequence was found in a woman aged 55-70 years who had recovered from COVID-19. The CDR3 DNA sequence: TGTGCCAGCAGGGGGGACAGGGATGACGGGGAGCTGTTTTTT. Encoded protein: CASRGDRDDGELFF.